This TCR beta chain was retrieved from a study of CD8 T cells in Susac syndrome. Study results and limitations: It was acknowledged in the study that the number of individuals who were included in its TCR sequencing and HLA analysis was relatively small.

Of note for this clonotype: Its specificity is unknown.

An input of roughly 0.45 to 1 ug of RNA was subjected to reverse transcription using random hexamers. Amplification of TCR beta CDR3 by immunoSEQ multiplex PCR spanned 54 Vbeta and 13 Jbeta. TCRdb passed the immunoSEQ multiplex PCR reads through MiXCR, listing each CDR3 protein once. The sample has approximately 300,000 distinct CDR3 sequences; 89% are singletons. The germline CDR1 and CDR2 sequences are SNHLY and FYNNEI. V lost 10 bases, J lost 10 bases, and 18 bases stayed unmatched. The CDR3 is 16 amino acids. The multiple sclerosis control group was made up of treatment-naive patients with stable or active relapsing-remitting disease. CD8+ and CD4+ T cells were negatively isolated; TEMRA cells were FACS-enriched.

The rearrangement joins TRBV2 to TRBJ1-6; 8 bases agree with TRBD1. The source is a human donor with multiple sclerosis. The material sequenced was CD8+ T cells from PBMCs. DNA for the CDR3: TGTGCCATCCCTGTATCCTCGGACAGGGTTGGCTCACCCCTCCACTTT. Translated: CAIPVSSDRVGSPLHF.